What follows are 19 T cell receptor beta chains derived from one specimen sequenced in a study of cytomegalovirus exposure and HLA in healthy donors. The PCR contained 60 Vbeta and 13 Jbeta primers. Here immunoSEQ multiplex PCR was the method, and the copy in TCRdb shows in-frame clones only, minus some. The table shows 130,000 to 150,000 clones, with 73% occurring only once. The sample taken for sequencing was PBMCs. The receptors come from a middle-aged woman in good health and CMV-seronegative.

This chain joins TRBV18 and TRBJ1-1; TRBD1 is a possible D gene (5 bases). Looked up from germline, CDR1 is KGHSH and CDR2 is LQKENI. The CDR3 has 14 residues. V was pared by 3 bases and J by 7 bases, with 15 bases between. The CDR3 DNA is TGTGCCAGCTCACCTGGGGCGACCGAGCGTGAAGCTTTCTTT. Its protein product is CASSPGATEREAFF.

The CDR3 coding sequence is TGCGCCAGCAGACCCGACAGGGGGCCTGGGGAGACCCAGTACTTC. It specifies CASRPDRGPGETQYF. J is TRBJ2-5 and V is TRBV5-1, with 10 bases identical to TRBD1. Trimming removed 5 bases from V and 5 bases from J; junction bases left unmatched: 9. Per the germline V gene, CDR1 is SGHRS and CDR2 is YFSETQ. The CDR3 totals 15 residues.

V is TRBV4-1 and J is TRBJ1-2; 9 positions agree with TRBD1. The CDR3 runs to 15 residues. CDR1 and CDR2 (germline): MGHRA, YSYEKL. Trimming took 4 bases from V and 4 from J; bases not matched to a gene: 7. For the CDR3, the DNA is TGCGCCAGCAGCCGCGGACAGGGGTGGGGCTATGGCTACACCTTC. As protein: CASSRGQGWGYGYTF.

A single count supports this clone. The chain uses TRBV13 and TRBJ2-2; 9 nucleotides match TRBD2. The ends lost 0 bases at V and 0 bases at J; junction bases unmatched: 5. This CDR3 spans 18 amino acids. Germline CDR1 is PRHDT and CDR2 is FYEKMQ (reference sequence). The CDR3 sequence: CASSLGRRLAANTGELFF. DNA for the CDR3: TGTGCCAGCAGCTTAGGCCGACGACTAGCGGCGAACACCGGGGAGCTGTTTTTT.

J is TRBJ2-5 and V is TRBV4-1; unclear D gene. The DNA end is more similar to TRBJ2-7, so the J call may be wrong. The germline V gene encodes CDR1 MGHRA and CDR2 YSYEKL. The CDR3 is 16 residues long. CDR3: CASSPEVGLGSYEQYF. CDR3 DNA: TGCGCCAGCAGCCCAGAGGTGGGTTTGGGCTCCTACGAGCAGTACTTC.

This clone was counted once. The chain links TRBV19 to TRBJ1-1; 8 bases agree with TRBD1. The CDR3 has 13 amino acids. Per germline, CDR1 LNHDA and CDR2 SQIVND (reference sequence). With 3 bases clipped from V and 7 bases from J, the junction kept 4 bases outside the gene matches. As DNA, the CDR3 is TGTGCCAGTAGTATGGACAGGGAGTTTGAAGCTTTCTTT. This translates into CASSMDREFEAFF.

The chain uses TRBV9 and TRBJ2-5; 9 bases are a match to TRBD2. Trimming at V came to 3 bases and at J to 0 bases, leaving 3 bases not matched to a gene. CDR1 is SGDLS, CDR2 YYNGEE, per germline. CDR3 length: 15 residues. Here the CDR3 DNA reads TGTGCCAGCAGCGGGGCTAGCGGGGACCAAGAGACCCAGTACTTC. Residues: CASSGASGDQETQYF. Supplemented by reference TRBV9 and TRBJ2-5, the full variable domain reads DSGVTQTPKHLITATGQRVTLRCSPRSGDLSVYWYQQSLDQGLQFLIQYYNGEERAKGNILERFSAQQFPDLHSELNLSSLELGDSALYFCASSGASGDQETQYFGPGTRLLVL.

This sequence joins TRBV19 and TRBJ1-2; 9 bases match TRBD1. Germline V gives CDR1 LNHDA, CDR2 SQIVND (reference sequence). Germline trimming cut 4 bases from V and 4 bases from J; bases unmatched to any gene: 10. The CDR3 loop spans 16 amino acids. CDR3: CASSKGQGSTIYGYTF. CDR3 nucleotide sequence: TGTGCCAGTAGTAAAGGACAGGGGTCAACAATCTATGGCTACACCTTC.

V usage is TRBV28 and J usage is TRBJ1-1; 9 bases fit TRBD1. Germline CDR1 MDHEN, CDR2 SYDVKM. CDR3 size: 15 residues. V lost 8 bases and J lost 1; bases outside the gene matches: 8. CDR3 residues: CASHAGGQGNTEAFF. CDR3 DNA sequence: TGTGCCAGCCACGCCGGGGGACAGGGGAACACTGAAGCTTTCTTT.

The sample holds a few counts of this clone. This sequence joins TRBV6-5 and TRBJ2-2, with D possibly matching TRBD2 (6 bases). V dropped 6 bases and J dropped 2 bases, with 10 bases sitting between them. The length of the CDR3 is 14 residues. Germline CDR1 is MNHEY and CDR2 is SVGAGI. This CDR3 reads CASSVGTNTGELFF. DNA for the CDR3: TGTGCCAGCAGCGTGGGGACTAACACCGGGGAGCTGTTTTTT.

This clone was detected many times. The V gene is TRBV6-6, the J gene TRBJ2-7, with D possibly TRBD2 on 6 matching bases. The CDR3 runs to 15 residues. V lost 6 bases to trimming and J lost 2 bases, with 17 bases between them. CDR1 is MNHNY, CDR2 SVGAGI, per germline (reference sequence). The CDR3 loop reads CASRVGSGTPYEQYF. The DNA for the CDR3 is TGTGCCAGCAGGGTGGGGTCAGGGACTCCCTACGAGCAGTACTTC.

V usage is TRBV7-2 and J usage is TRBJ1-6; D is ambiguous. V gave up 1 base and J gave up 7 bases, with 8 bases separating them. This CDR3 comprises 14 residues. CDR1 and CDR2 (germline): SGHTA, FQGNSA. DNA of the CDR3: TGTGCCAGCAGCTTAGTCGAGGCGAATTCACCCCTCCACTTT. This translates into CASSLVEANSPLHF.

CDR3 residues: CTSSPMTPGGRFYGYTF. The DNA of the CDR3 is TGCACCAGCAGCCCCATGACGCCAGGGGGGCGCTTTTATGGCTACACCTTC. This chain links TRBV1 with TRBJ1-2; the table's D call TRBD1 went unverified against the DNA. TRBV1 is listed as a pseudogene. The CDR3 is 17 amino acids.

The rearrangement links TRBV7-2 to TRBJ1-5, with 8 positions matching TRBD1. The germline V gene encodes CDR1 SGHTA and CDR2 FQGNSA. V lost 7 bases to trimming and J lost 7 bases; unmatched junction nucleotides: 12. The CDR3 has 15 residues. The CDR3 here is CASNFGQGLGQPQHF. The CDR3 DNA reads TGTGCCAGCAATTTCGGACAGGGCTTGGGGCAGCCCCAGCATTTT.

This sequence joins TRBV5-1 and TRBJ2-5; D is uncertain. With 4 bases removed from V and 3 bases from J, the gap between germline ends came to 4 bases. CDR1 and CDR2 from the germline V gene are SGHRS and YFSETQ. The CDR3 contains 11 residues. In nucleotides, the CDR3 is TGCGCCAGCAGCATAAAAGAGACCCAGTACTTC. Encoded protein: CASSIKETQYF.

The chain links TRBV5-1 to TRBJ2-5; 9 nucleotides line up with TRBD1. Germline V CDR1 and CDR2: SGHRS, YFSETQ. V lost 4 bases to trimming and J lost 0 bases; unmatched junction nucleotides: 4. The CDR3 extends over 15 amino acids. CDR3 sequence (DNA): TGCGCCAGCAGCACGGGACAGGGCAACCAAGAGACCCAGTACTTC. It specifies CASSTGQGNQETQYF.

The rearrangement uses TRBV19 and TRBJ1-1; 7 bases fit TRBD1. CDR1 LNHDA and CDR2 SQIVND come from the germline V gene (reference sequence). There are 17 residues in the CDR3. Germline trimming cut 1 base from V and 1 base from J; bases unmatched to any gene: 9. CDR3 sequence reads: CASSIGRQGGRNTEAFF. For the CDR3, the DNA is TGTGCCAGTAGTATAGGCCGACAGGGAGGACGGAACACTGAAGCTTTCTTT.

The chain recombines TRBV9 with TRBJ2-2, with 12 bases fitting TRBD2. The CDR3 length is 16 residues. J lost 5 bases, V lost 2 bases, and 4 bases had no gene match. The germline gives CDR1 SGDLS, CDR2 YYNGEE. The CDR3 protein is CASSVNLAGGTGELFF. DNA of the CDR3: TGTGCCAGCAGCGTGAACCTAGCGGGGGGGACCGGGGAGCTGTTTTTT.

The J gene is TRBJ1-1, the V gene TRBV6-1; 8 nucleotides line up with TRBD1. V gave up 8 bases and J gave up 8 bases; unmatched junction bases: 7. The CDR3 extends over 12 amino acids. Looked up from germline, CDR1 is MNHNS and CDR2 is SASEGT. In DNA form, the CDR3 reads TGTGCCAGCGTCGGCAGGACAGGGGAAGCTTTCTTT. It encodes CASVGRTGEAFF.